Presented here are 4 T cell receptor beta chains from one specimen sequenced in a study of blood T cell repertoires in COVID-19. TCRdb's table, derived via immunoSEQ multiplex PCR, lists solely in-frame clones and lacks some. The table lists about 270,000 clones, 88% of them singletons. Sequenced input: PBMCs or T cells enriched from blood (not recorded which). Receptors originate from an older woman in a cohort exposed to, infected with or recovered from COVID-19 (not recorded which).

The CDR3 sequence is CASSLRPTGTGLSTDTQYF. CDR3 in DNA: TGTGCCAGCAGTTTACGCCCCACTGGGACAGGGCTGAGCACAGATACGCAGTATTTT. The V gene is TRBV27, the J gene TRBJ2-3; the match to TRBD1 covers 9 bases. There are 19 residues in the CDR3. From germline, CDR1 is MNHEY and CDR2 SMNVEV (reference sequence). V shed 2 bases and J 0 bases; nucleotides not matched to a gene: 12.

This clone appeared a single time. The gene calls are TRBV18 and TRBJ2-7, with 9 bases identical to TRBD1. This CDR3 has 15 amino acids. The trim removed 5 bases at V and 3 bases at J, leaving 8 bases unmatched. Germline values: CDR1 KGHSH, CDR2 LQKENI. The CDR3, as DNA: TGTGCCAGCTCAGTATCGGGACAGGGCTTCTACGAGCAGTACTTC. It translates to CASSVSGQGFYEQYF.

The CDR3 region is CASSSNRGNTEAFF. The CDR3 coding sequence is TGTGCCAGCAGCTCGAACAGGGGGAACACTGAAGCTTTCTTT. The chain employs TRBV7-8 and TRBJ1-1, with 7 bases matching TRBD1. CDR3 size: 14 residues. Germline trimming cut 4 bases from V and 1 base from J; bases unmatched to any gene: 3. Germline V gives CDR1 SGHVS, CDR2 FQNEAQ.

The J gene is TRBJ2-1, the V gene TRBV6-5, with D possibly being TRBD2 (6 bases). CDR1 is MNHEY, CDR2 SVGAGI, per germline. This CDR3 is built from 15 residues. V was pared by 6 bases and J by 7 bases, with 19 bases between. CDR3 nucleotides: TGTGCCAGCAGCCGTCTCGGGACTGCCGGGAATGAGCAGTTCTTC. The encoded protein is CASSRLGTAGNEQFF.